One sample yielded the 10 T cell receptor beta chains listed below, sequenced in a study of low-dose radiotherapy and immunotherapy resistance in tumors (dated by TCRdb to between 2020 and 2023). What the time point label conveys for this sample: after trial treatment. In light of the paper, this sample's treatment or condition label describes: LDRT plus nivolumab, ipilimumab, low-dose cyclophosphamide and aspirin (RACIN trial). The instrument given in TCRdb is Illumina HiSeq 2500. First-strand cDNA was synthesized using Superscript III and a set of TRAV- and TRBV-specific primers, so that both TCRalpha and TCRbeta chains were covered. TCRs were amplified for about 20 PCR cycles with Phusion, using a constant-region primer paired with the adapter attached to the V primers. TCRdb reran the public reads through fastp at Q25 and MiXCR, keeping productive beta chains. Every entry covers one CDR3 protein and lists the most common genes and DNA from its rows. The sample data list tens of thousands of distinct CDR3 sequences, and less than 25% of these were observed just once. Together, the top ten hold roughly 13% of the sample.

The sample in question was PBMCs, obtained after low-dose radiotherapy plus immunotherapy. The receptors derive from a female donor with ovarian cancer.

The sample holds many counts of this clonotype. V and J are TRBV6-2 or TRBV6-3 and TRBJ1-2; D is unresolved. The germline V gene has CDR1 MNHEY and CDR2 SVGEGT. The V and J ends lost 5 bases and 5 bases respectively, with 9 bases between them. The CDR3 runs 12 residues. The CDR3 DNA sequence: TGTGCCAGCAGTGAATATGGGTATGGCTACACCTTC. It is translated as CASSEYGYGYTF.

This chain uses TRBV30 with TRBJ1-6; perhaps TRBD1 as D (5 bases). CDR3 size: 17 residues. V shed 1 base and J shed 7 bases, with 20 bases lying between them. Germline-derived CDR1 and CDR2 are GTSNPN and SVGIG (reference sequence). The CDR3: CAWSAPRTLRGNSPLHF. The CDR3, as DNA: TGTGCCTGGAGTGCCCCGCGGACACTGAGGGGCAATTCACCCCTCCACTTT.

This clonotype has a count of ten or more. At one end, the junction sequence differs from germline, possibly due to a read error. This chain connects TRBV5-3 to TRBJ1-5; D is possibly TRBD1 (6 bases). TRBV5-3 is placed among ORFs of uncertain function. The CDR3 totals 15 residues. The CDR3 DNA is TGTGCCAGCAGCTTGGATTTGGGGGGCTTGGAGCCCCAGCATTTT. Protein: CASSLDLGGLEPQHF.

This clonotype turned up a few times. The chain couples TRBV28 to TRBJ2-7, with TRBD2 as a possible D gene (7 bases). CDR1 and CDR2 from the germline V gene are MDHEN and SYDVKM. Trimming pared 9 bases from V and 6 bases from J, leaving 21 bases between. The CDR3 has 14 residues. The CDR3 DNA is TGTGCCAGTAAGGGGACGGGGGGCCACGGCGAGCAGTACTTC. This encodes CASKGTGGHGEQYF.

This chain links TRBV10-3 with TRBJ1-2, with D tentatively TRBD1 (5 bases). Trimming took 5 bases from V and 8 from J, leaving 18 bases between them. The length of the CDR3 is 14 residues. Germline V CDR1 and CDR2: ENHRY, SYGVKD. CDR3 DNA: TGTGCCATCAGTCCTTTGGGCGTGGGGCACGGCTACACCTTC. Protein: CAISPLGVGHGYTF.

This clonotype was recorded many times. J is TRBJ2-7 and V is TRBV21-1; the listed D gene, TRBD2, was not tested against the DNA. TRBV21-1 is a pseudogene. This CDR3 spans 15 amino acids. Here the CDR3 reads CASSKGTTGLDEQYF. The CDR3 DNA reads as TGTGCCAGCAGCAAAGGGACTACGGGCCTCGACGAGCAGTACTTC.

The table lists this clonotype with many counts. The J gene is TRBJ2-1, the V gene TRBV30; D call uncertain. The germline V gene has CDR1 GTSNPN and CDR2 SVGIG (reference sequence). The ends were cut back, 0 bases at V and 5 bases at J, with 8 bases in the middle. The CDR3 runs 13 residues. CDR3 in amino acids: CAWSVRRDNEQFF. The CDR3 DNA sequence: TGTGCCTGGAGTGTACGGAGAGACAATGAGCAGTTCTTC.

This clonotype has a count of ten or more. The chain has TRBV28 and TRBJ1-1; a weak D match, TRBD1 (5 bases). The germline V gene has CDR1 MDHEN and CDR2 SYDVKM. The CDR3 length is 14 residues. The V and J ends lost 7 bases and 6 bases respectively, with 18 bases between them. The CDR3 bases are TGTGCCAGCACCCCGGGGGGAGGGAGCGCTGAAGCTTTCTTT. Its translation is CASTPGGGSAEAFF.

The rearrangement links TRBV7-9 to TRBJ2-2, with D maybe TRBD1 (6 bases). CDR3 length: 15 amino acids. V shed 6 bases and J shed 6 bases, with 17 bases lying between them. Germline V gene sequence: CDR1 SEHNR, CDR2 FQNEAQ (reference sequence). The CDR3 loop reads CASRQDSRTSGELFF. The CDR3 bases are TGTGCCAGCAGACAGGACAGTCGAACCTCCGGGGAGCTGTTTTTT. Filled out from reference TRBV7-9 and TRBJ2-2, the complete variable domain reads DTGVSQNPRHKITKRGQNVTFRCDPISEHNRLYWYRQTLGQGPEFLTYFQNEAQLEKSRLLSDRFSAERPKGSFSTLEIQRTEQGDSAMYLCASRQDSRTSGELFFGEGSRLTVL.

The CDR3 spells CASSLVGTGVNTEAFF. The CDR3 DNA sequence: TGCGCCAGCAGCTTGGTAGGGACAGGGGTGAACACTGAAGCTTTCTTT. This chain uses TRBV5-1 with TRBJ1-1, with 10 bases fitting TRBD1. The CDR3 is 16 amino acids. The ends lost 0 bases at V and 0 bases at J; junction bases unmatched: 2. Germline V lookup: CDR1 SGHRS, CDR2 YFSETQ. Full variable domain (remainder filled in from reference TRBV5-1 and TRBJ1-1): KAGVTQTPRYLIKTRGQQVTLSCSPISGHRSVSWYQQTPGQGLQFLFEYFSETQRNKGNFPGRFSGRQFSNSRSEMNVSTLELGDSALYLCASSLVGTGVNTEAFFGQGTRLTVV.